This T cell receptor (beta chain) was profiled in a study of CD8 T cells in Susac syndrome. Reverse transcription of about 0.45 to 1 ug RNA was performed with random hexamers. TCR beta CDR3 was amplified by immunoSEQ multiplex PCR. This amplification extended across 54 Vbeta and 13 Jbeta segments. TCRdb analysed the immunoSEQ multiplex PCR reads with MiXCR anew, one entry per CDR3 protein. Counted here are about 25,000 distinct CDR3 sequences, 90% to 95% occurring once; the ten biggest clones make up more than 0.25%. This clonotype was seen a handful of times. This CDR3 contains 13 residues. V dropped 5 bases and J dropped 2; count of bases not matched to a gene: 2. The germline V gene encodes CDR1 SGHAT and CDR2 FQNNGV.

This TCR derives from a human donor in good health. Sequenced sample: CD8+ T cells from PBMCs. The V and J genes are TRBV11-2 and TRBJ2-7; 8 bases line up with TRBD2. CDR3 in DNA: TGTGCCAGCAGCCCGGGACTAGCCTACGAGCAGTACTTC. This translates into CASSPGLAYEQYF.